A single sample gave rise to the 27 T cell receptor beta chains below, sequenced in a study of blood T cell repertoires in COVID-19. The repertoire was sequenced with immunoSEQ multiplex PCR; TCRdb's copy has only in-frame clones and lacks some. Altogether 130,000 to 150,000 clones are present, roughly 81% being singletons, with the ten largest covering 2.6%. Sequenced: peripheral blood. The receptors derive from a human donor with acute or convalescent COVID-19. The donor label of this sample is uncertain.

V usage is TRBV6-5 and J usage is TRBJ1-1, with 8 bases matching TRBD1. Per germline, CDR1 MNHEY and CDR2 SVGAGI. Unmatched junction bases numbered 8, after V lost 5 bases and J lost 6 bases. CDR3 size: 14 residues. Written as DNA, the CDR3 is TGTGCCAGCAGTCCAACAGGGGGGAGCCCTGAAGCTTTCTTT. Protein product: CASSPTGGSPEAFF.

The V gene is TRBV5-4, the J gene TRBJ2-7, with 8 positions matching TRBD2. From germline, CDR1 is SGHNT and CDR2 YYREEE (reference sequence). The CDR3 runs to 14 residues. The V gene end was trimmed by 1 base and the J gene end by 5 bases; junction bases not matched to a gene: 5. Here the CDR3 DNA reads TGTGCCAGCAGCTTGCGGGGGGGTACCCACGAGCAGTACTTC. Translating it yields CASSLRGGTHEQYF.

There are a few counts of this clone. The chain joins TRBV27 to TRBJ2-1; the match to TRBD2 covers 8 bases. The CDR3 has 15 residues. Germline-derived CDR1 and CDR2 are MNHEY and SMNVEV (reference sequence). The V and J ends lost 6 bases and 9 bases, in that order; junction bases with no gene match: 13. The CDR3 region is CASRPPGLDRPEQFF. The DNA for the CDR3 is TGTGCCAGCAGGCCACCGGGACTAGACCGTCCTGAGCAGTTCTTC.

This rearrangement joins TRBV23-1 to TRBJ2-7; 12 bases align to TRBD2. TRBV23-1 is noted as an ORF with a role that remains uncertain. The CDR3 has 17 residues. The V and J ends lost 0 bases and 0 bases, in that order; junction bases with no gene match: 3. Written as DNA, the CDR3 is TGCGCCAGCAGTCAATCCGGGACTAGCGGGTTCTCCTACGAGCAGTACGTC. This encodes CASSQSGTSGFSYEQYV.

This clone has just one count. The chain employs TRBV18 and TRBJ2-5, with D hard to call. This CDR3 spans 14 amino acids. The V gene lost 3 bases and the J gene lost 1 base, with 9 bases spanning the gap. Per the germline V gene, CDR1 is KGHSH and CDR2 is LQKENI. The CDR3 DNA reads TGTGCCAGCTCACCCCGAAGCGCCCAAGAGACCCAGTACTTC. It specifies CASSPRSAQETQYF. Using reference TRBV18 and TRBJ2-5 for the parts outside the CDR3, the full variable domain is NAGVMQNPRHLVRRRGQEARLRCSPMKGHSHVYWYRQLPEEGLKFMVYLQKENIIDESGMPKERFSAEFPKEGPSILRIQQVVRGDSAAYFCASSPRSAQETQYFGPGTRLLVL.

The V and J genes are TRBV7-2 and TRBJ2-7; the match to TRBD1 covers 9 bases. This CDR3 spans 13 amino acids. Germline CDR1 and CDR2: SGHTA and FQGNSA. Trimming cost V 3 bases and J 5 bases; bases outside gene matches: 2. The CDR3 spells CASSFTGGHEQYV. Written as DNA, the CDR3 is TGTGCCAGCAGCTTCACAGGGGGCCACGAGCAGTACGTC.

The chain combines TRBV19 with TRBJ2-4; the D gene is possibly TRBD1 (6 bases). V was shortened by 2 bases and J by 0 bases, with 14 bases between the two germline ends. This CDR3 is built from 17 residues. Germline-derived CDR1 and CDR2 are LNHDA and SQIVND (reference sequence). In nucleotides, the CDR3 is TGTGCCAGTAGTATATCCGGACAGCCTCTAGCCAAAAACATTCAGTACTTC. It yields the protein CASSISGQPLAKNIQYF.

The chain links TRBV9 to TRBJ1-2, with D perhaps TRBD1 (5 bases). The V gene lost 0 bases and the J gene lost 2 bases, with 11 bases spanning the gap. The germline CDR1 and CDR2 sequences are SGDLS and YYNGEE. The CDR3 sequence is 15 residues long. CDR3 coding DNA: TGTGCCAGCAGCGTAGCTCCAGGGTCGAACTATGGCTACACCTTC. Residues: CASSVAPGSNYGYTF.

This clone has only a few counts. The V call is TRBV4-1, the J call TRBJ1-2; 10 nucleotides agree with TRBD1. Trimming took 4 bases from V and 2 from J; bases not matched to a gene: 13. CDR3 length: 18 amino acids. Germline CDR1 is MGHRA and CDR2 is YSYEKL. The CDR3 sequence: CASSPRDRGSGANYGYTF. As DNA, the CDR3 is TGCGCCAGCAGCCCACGGGACAGGGGTTCGGGAGCCAACTATGGCTACACCTTC.

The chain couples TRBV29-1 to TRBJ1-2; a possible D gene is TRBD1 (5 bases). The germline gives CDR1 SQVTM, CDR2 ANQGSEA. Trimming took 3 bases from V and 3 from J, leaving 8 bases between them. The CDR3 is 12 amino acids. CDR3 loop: CSVEPGDYGYTF. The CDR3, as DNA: TGCAGCGTTGAGCCGGGGGACTATGGCTACACCTTC. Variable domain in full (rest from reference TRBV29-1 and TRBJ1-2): SAVISQKPSRDICQRGTSLTIQCQVDSQVTMMFWYRQQPGQSLTLIATANQGSEATYESGFVIDKFPISRPNLTFSTLTVSNMSPEDSSIYLCSVEPGDYGYTFGSGTRLTVV.

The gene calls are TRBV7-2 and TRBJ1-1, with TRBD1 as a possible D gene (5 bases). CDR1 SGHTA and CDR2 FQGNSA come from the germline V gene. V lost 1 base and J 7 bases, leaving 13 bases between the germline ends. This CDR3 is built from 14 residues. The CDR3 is CASSLGWQGGEAFF. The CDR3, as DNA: TGTGCCAGCAGCTTAGGGTGGCAGGGAGGTGAAGCTTTCTTT.

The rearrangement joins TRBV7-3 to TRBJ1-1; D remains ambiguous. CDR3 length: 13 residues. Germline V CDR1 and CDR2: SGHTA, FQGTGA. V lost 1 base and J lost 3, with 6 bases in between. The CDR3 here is CASSLIEDTEAFF. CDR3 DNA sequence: TGTGCCAGCAGCTTAATCGAGGACACTGAAGCTTTCTTT.

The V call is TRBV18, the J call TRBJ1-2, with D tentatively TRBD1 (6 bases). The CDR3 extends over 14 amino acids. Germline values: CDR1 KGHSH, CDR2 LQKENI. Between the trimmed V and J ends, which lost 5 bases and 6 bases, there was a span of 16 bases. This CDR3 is CASSDQGQIHGYTF. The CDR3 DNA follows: TGTGCCAGCTCAGACCAGGGGCAGATACATGGCTACACCTTC.

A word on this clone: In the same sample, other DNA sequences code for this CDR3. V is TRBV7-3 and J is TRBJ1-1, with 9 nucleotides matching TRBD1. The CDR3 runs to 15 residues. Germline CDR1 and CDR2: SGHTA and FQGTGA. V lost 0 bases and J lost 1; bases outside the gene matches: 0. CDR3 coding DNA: TGTGCCAGCAGCTTAACGGGACAGGGGAACACTGAAGCTTTCTTT. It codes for CASSLTGQGNTEAFF.

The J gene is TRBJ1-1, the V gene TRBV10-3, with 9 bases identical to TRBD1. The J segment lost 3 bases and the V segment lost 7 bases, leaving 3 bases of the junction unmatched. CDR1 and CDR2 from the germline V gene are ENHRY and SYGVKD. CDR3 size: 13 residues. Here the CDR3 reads CAITRQGDTEAFF. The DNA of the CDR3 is TGTGCCATCACTAGACAGGGGGACACTGAAGCTTTCTTT.

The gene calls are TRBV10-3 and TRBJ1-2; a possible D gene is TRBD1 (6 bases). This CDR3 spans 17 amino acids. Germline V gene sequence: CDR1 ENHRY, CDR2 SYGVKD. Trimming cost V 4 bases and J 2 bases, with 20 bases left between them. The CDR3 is CAISGTGRIPLNYGYTF. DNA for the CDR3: TGTGCCATCAGTGGAACAGGGAGAATTCCTTTAAACTATGGCTACACCTTC.

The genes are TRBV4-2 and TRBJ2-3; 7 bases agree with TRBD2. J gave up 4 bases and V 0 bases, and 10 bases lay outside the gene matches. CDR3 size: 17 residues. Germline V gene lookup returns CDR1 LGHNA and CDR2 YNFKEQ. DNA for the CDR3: TGTGCCAGCAGCCAAGATCCTGGCGGGAGAGGCCCAGATACGCAGTATTTT. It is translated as CASSQDPGGRGPDTQYF.

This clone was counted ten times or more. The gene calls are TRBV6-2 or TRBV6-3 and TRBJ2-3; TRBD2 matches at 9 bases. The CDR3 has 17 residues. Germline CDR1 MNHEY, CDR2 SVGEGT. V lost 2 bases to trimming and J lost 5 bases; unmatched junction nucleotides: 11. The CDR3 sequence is CASSYLFYAGGVDTQYF. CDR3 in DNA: TGTGCCAGCAGTTACCTTTTTTATGCGGGAGGGGTAGATACGCAGTATTTT.

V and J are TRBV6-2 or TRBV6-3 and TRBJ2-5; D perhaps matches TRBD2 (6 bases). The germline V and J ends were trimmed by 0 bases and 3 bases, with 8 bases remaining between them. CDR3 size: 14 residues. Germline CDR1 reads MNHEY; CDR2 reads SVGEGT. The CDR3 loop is CASSYSRGKETQYF. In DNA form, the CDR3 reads TGTGCCAGCAGTTACTCTCGGGGGAAAGAGACCCAGTACTTC.

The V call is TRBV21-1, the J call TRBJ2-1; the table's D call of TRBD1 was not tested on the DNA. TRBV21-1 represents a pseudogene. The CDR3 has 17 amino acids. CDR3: CASSQVYIQGFYNEQFF. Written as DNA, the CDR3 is TGTGCCAGCAGCCAGGTCTATATACAGGGGTTCTACAATGAGCAGTTCTTC.

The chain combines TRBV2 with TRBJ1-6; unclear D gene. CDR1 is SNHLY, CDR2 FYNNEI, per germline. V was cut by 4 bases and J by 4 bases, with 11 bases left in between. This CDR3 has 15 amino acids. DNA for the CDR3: TGTGCCAGCAGTGCGGAGATCGTTTATAATTCACCCCTCCACTTT. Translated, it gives CASSAEIVYNSPLHF.

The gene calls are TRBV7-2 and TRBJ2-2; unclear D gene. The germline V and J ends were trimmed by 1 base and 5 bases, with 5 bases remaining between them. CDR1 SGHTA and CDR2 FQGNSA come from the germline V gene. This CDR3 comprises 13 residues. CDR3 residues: CASSLERTGELFF. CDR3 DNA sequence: TGTGCCAGCAGCTTAGAGAGAACCGGGGAGCTGTTTTTT.

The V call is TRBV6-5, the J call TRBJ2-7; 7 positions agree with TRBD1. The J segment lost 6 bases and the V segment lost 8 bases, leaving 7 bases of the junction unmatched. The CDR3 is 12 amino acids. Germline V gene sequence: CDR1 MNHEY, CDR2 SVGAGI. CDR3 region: CASSLAGGEQYV. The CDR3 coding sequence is TGTGCCAGCTCACTGGCAGGGGGCGAGCAGTACGTC.

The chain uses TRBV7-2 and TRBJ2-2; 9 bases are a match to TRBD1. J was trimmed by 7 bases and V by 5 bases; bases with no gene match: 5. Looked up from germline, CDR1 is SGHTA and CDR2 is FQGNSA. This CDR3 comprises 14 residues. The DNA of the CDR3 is TGTGCCAGCAGCGCGCAGGACAGGGGCGGGGAGCTGTTTTTT. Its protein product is CASSAQDRGGELFF.

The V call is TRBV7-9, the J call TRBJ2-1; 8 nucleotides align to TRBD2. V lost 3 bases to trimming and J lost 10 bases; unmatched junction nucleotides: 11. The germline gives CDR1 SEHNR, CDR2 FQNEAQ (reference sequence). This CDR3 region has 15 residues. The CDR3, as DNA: TGTGCCAGCAGCTTCGCCGGGACTAGGGCGGGGGAGCAGTTCTTC. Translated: CASSFAGTRAGEQFF. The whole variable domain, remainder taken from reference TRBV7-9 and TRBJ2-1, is DTGVSQNPRHKITKRGQNVTFRCDPISEHNRLYWYRQTLGQGPEFLTYFQNEAQLEKSRLLSDRFSAERPKGSFSTLEIQRTEQGDSAMYLCASSFAGTRAGEQFFGPGTRLTVL.

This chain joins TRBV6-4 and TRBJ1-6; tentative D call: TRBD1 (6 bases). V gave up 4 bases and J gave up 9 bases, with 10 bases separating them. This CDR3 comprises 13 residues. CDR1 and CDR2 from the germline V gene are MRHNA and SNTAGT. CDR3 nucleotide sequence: TGTGCCAGCAGTGCTTTGGACAGTTCACCCCTCCACTTT. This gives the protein CASSALDSSPLHF.

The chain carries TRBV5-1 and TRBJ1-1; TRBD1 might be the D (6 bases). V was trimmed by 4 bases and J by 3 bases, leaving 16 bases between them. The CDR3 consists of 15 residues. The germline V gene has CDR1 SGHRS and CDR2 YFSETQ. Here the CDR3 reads CASSPRGGADTEAFF. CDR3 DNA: TGCGCCAGCAGCCCGCGAGGGGGGGCGGACACTGAAGCTTTCTTT.